Listed here are 17 T cell receptor beta chains from one sample, sequenced in a study of response to subunit inactivated influenza vaccine. TCRdb itself ran the RT-PCR reads through MiXCR, one entry per CDR3 protein. The sample records hundreds of thousands of distinct CDR3 sequences, about a sixth being singletons. The material sequenced was PBMCs from blood, taken less than 13 days after vaccination. These receptors were collected from a man over 45 who received an inactivated influenza vaccine.

The chain joins TRBV6-5 to TRBJ2-3, with D perhaps TRBD1 (6 bases). The CDR3 is made up of 16 amino acids. Germline V lookup: CDR1 MNHEY, CDR2 SVGAGI. V lost 0 bases and J 0 bases, leaving 10 bases between the germline ends. The CDR3 reads CASSYSDSPSTDTQYF. The CDR3, as DNA: TGTGCCAGCAGTTACTCGGACAGTCCTAGCACAGATACGCAGTATTTT.

This clonotype was seen only a few times. The chain uses TRBV6-2 or TRBV6-3 and TRBJ2-7, with 10 bases aligning to TRBD2. The CDR3 spans 17 residues. V trimming: 0 bases; J trimming: 5 bases; junction bases outside the gene matches: 10. Per the germline V gene, CDR1 is MNHEY and CDR2 is SVGEGT. CDR3 in amino acids: CASSYSKSGRARNEQYF. The CDR3, as DNA: TGTGCCAGCAGTTACTCGAAAAGCGGGAGGGCCAGGAACGAGCAGTACTTC.

This clonotype was seen only a few times. The chain carries TRBV12-3 or TRBV12-4 and TRBJ2-7; D not certain. This CDR3 has 13 residues. V was pared by 5 bases and J by 1 base, with 9 bases between. DNA for the CDR3: TGTGCCAGCAGTACTCTCGTATCCTACGAGCAGTACTTC. Protein sequence: CASSTLVSYEQYF.

V gene TRBV12-3 or TRBV12-4 combines with J gene TRBJ1-2; possible D gene TRBD1, 6 bases. This CDR3 has 13 residues. V lost 3 bases and J lost 5, with 10 bases in between. The CDR3 sequence is CASSFSGHYGYTF. Here the CDR3 DNA reads TGTGCCAGCAGTTTTTCGGGACATTATGGCTACACCTTC.

This clonotype was observed a handful of times. The chain combines TRBV18 with TRBJ2-7; TRBD1 aligns across 10 bases. In germline, CDR1 is KGHSH, CDR2 LQKENI. V lost 3 bases and J lost 6; bases outside the gene matches: 5. The CDR3 loop spans 14 amino acids. The CDR3 loop reads CASSPSGTGVEQYF. As DNA, the CDR3 is TGTGCCAGCTCACCGTCCGGGACAGGGGTCGAGCAGTACTTC.

The sample holds a few counts of this clonotype. The rearrangement uses TRBV5-4 and TRBJ2-1; D gene ambiguous. Germline V gives CDR1 SGHNT, CDR2 YYREEE (reference sequence). V gave up 5 bases and J gave up 10 bases, with 16 bases separating them. The CDR3 is 13 residues long. The CDR3 bases are TGTGCCAGCAGGACTTCAGAGATCCGGGAGCAGTTCTTC. It is translated as CASRTSEIREQFF. Full variable domain (outside the CDR3, taken from reference TRBV5-4 and TRBJ2-1): ETGVTQSPTHLIKTRGQQVTLRCSSQSGHNTVSWYQQALGQGPQFIFQYYREEENGRGNFPPRFSGLQFPNYSSELNVNALELDDSALYLCASRTSEIREQFFGPGTRLTVL.

This rearrangement joins TRBV13 to TRBJ2-3; 10 bases map to TRBD2. Trimming cost V 0 bases and J 4 bases; bases outside gene matches: 7. Germline CDR1 reads PRHDT; CDR2 reads FYEKMQ (reference sequence). This CDR3 contains 17 residues. The CDR3 is CASSLGRLAGAADTQYF. The CDR3 DNA reads TGTGCCAGCAGCTTAGGCCGCCTAGCGGGGGCAGCAGATACGCAGTATTTT.

J is TRBJ1-1 and V is TRBV20-1; D uncertain. The CDR3 is 14 residues long. Germline V gene lookup returns CDR1 DFQATT and CDR2 SNEGSKA (reference sequence). Trimming stripped 1 base from V and 4 bases from J, with 13 bases between. CDR3 nucleotide sequence: TGCAGTGCTAGAGTCGCGGGGATCGGCACTGAAGCTTTCTTT. Protein: CSARVAGIGTEAFF.

There are a few counts of this clonotype. The genes are TRBV20-1 and TRBJ2-7, with TRBD1 matching 8 bases. Germline CDR1 reads DFQATT; CDR2 reads SNEGSKA (reference sequence). This CDR3 is 15 amino acids long. V dropped 1 base and J dropped 3; count of bases not matched to a gene: 8. CDR3 amino acids: CSARGTGSGVYEQYF. CDR3 bases: TGCAGTGCTAGAGGGACAGGGTCGGGAGTCTACGAGCAGTACTTC.

This clonotype has only a few counts. This rearrangement joins TRBV9 to TRBJ2-5; 15 bases match TRBD2. CDR1 is SGDLS and CDR2 is YYNGEE in the germline V gene. The CDR3 covers 18 residues. V gave up 2 bases and J gave up 1 base; unmatched junction bases: 6. CDR3 loop: CASSVGLAGGGAQETQYF. The CDR3 DNA is TGTGCCAGCAGCGTGGGACTAGCGGGGGGAGGGGCCCAAGAGACCCAGTACTTC.

The chain carries TRBV20-1 and TRBJ2-3, with a possible D match to TRBD2 (6 bases). Trimming pared 0 bases from V and 5 bases from J, leaving 12 bases between. The CDR3 length is 14 residues. Per germline, CDR1 DFQATT and CDR2 SNEGSKA (reference sequence). CDR3 protein: CSARDGGELDTQYF. CDR3 coding DNA: TGCAGTGCTAGAGATGGAGGGGAGTTAGATACGCAGTATTTT.

The gene calls are TRBV24-1 and TRBJ1-5, with 8 bases that match TRBD1. The CDR3 has 14 amino acids. The ends lost 6 bases at V and 6 bases at J; junction bases unmatched: 6. CDR1 and CDR2 from the germline V gene are KGHDR and SFDVKD. The DNA for the CDR3 is TGTGCCACCAGTAAGGACAGGGAGGTTCAGCCCCAGCATTTT. The encoded protein is CATSKDREVQPQHF.

This clonotype was observed a few times. This chain links TRBV20-1 with TRBJ2-7; the D gene could be TRBD1 or TRBD2 (5 bases each). The CDR3 runs 13 residues. Trimming took 6 bases from V and 3 from J, leaving 15 bases between them. Germline CDR1 DFQATT, CDR2 SNEGSKA (reference sequence). DNA for the CDR3: TGCAGTGCCGCCCGGGACGGCAACTACGAGCAGTACTTC. It encodes CSAARDGNYEQYF.

The chain uses TRBV20-1 and TRBJ2-7; 8 bases are a match to TRBD1. The V and J ends lost 3 bases and 6 bases, in that order; junction bases with no gene match: 13. CDR3 length equals 15 residues. The V gene's germline CDR1 is DFQATT and CDR2 SNEGSKA (reference sequence). The CDR3 DNA reads TGCAGTGCTAGTTCCGTTGGCAGGGGGCCGAGCGAGCAGTACTTC. Encoded protein: CSASSVGRGPSEQYF.

J is TRBJ2-1 and V is TRBV29-1; D uncertain. With 5 bases removed from V and 4 bases from J, the gap between germline ends came to 12 bases. In germline, CDR1 is SQVTM, CDR2 ANQGSEA. This CDR3 region has 13 residues. DNA for the CDR3: TGCAGCGTTATCTTAGCTGATTACAATGAGCAGTTCTTC. Its protein product is CSVILADYNEQFF.

This clonotype was detected only a few times. The chain couples TRBV4-1 to TRBJ2-2; possible D gene TRBD1, 5 bases. The germline V gene has CDR1 MGHRA and CDR2 YSYEKL. The CDR3 contains 16 residues. V was shortened by 0 bases and J by 1 base, with 9 bases between the two germline ends. The CDR3 protein is CASSQEGRMNTGELFF. The CDR3 DNA reads as TGCGCCAGCAGCCAAGAGGGGCGGATGAACACCGGGGAGCTGTTTTTT.

The table lists this clonotype with a few counts. V is TRBV7-8 and J is TRBJ2-1, with TRBD2 identical over 11 bases. Germline V gene data show CDR1 as SGHVS and CDR2 as FQNEAQ. The ends lost 3 bases at V and 4 bases at J; junction bases unmatched: 8. The CDR3 runs 17 residues. DNA for the CDR3: TGTGCCAGCAGCTTGCGGTCCGGGACTAGCGGTTACAATGAGCAGTTCTTC. Translating it yields CASSLRSGTSGYNEQFF.